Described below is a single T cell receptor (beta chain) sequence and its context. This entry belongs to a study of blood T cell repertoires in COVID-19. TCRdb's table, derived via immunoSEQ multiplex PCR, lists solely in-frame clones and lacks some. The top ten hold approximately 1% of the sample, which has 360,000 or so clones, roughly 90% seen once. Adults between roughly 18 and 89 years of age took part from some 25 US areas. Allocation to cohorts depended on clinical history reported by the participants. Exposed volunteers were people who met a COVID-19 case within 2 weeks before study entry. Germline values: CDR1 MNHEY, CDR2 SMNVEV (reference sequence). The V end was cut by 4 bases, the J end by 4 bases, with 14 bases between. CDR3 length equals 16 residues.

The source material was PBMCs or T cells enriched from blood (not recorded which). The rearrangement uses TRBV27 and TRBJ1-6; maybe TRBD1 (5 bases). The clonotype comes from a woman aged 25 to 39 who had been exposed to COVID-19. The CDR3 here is CASSSSVRQYNSPLHF. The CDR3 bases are TGTGCCAGCAGTTCAAGTGTTAGACAGTATAATTCACCCCTCCACTTT.